Presented here are 15 T cell receptor beta chains from one specimen sequenced in a study of blood T cell repertoires in COVID-19. The assay was immunoSEQ multiplex PCR, and TCRdb's table has in-frame clones only and misses some. The sample lists 65,000 to 80,000 clones; roughly nine tenths were seen once. Sequencing was done on a sample of peripheral blood. These receptor sequences come from a man aged 80 or over in a cohort sampled during active COVID-19.

The V gene is TRBV15, the J gene TRBJ2-3, with D uncertain. Germline V CDR1 and CDR2: LNHNV, YYDKDF (reference sequence). The CDR3 runs to 13 residues. The germline V and J ends were trimmed by 5 bases and 0 bases, with 6 bases remaining between them. CDR3: CATSFRSTDTQYF. The CDR3 DNA is TGTGCCACCAGCTTCCGGAGCACAGATACGCAGTATTTT.

V is TRBV27 and J is TRBJ2-1, with 10 bases that match TRBD2. This CDR3 comprises 14 residues. Per germline, CDR1 MNHEY and CDR2 SMNVEV (reference sequence). V shed 8 bases, J shed 6 bases, and the junction held 7 bases outside the gene matches. CDR3 amino acids: CASLELAGTNEQFF. CDR3 sequence (DNA): TGTGCCAGCCTCGAACTAGCGGGGACCAATGAGCAGTTCTTC.

The V gene is TRBV28, the J gene TRBJ1-1; D gene unclear. Germline CDR1 reads MDHEN; CDR2 reads SYDVKM. Trimming took off 4 bases at V and 6 bases at J, with 9 bases between the two ends. CDR3 length: 12 amino acids. The CDR3 region is CASSSYLSEAFF. In DNA form, the CDR3 reads TGTGCCAGCAGTTCGTACTTATCTGAAGCTTTCTTT. The full variable domain, rest sourced from reference TRBV28 and TRBJ1-1, is DVKVTQSSRYLVKRTGEKVFLECVQDMDHENMFWYRQDPGLGLRLIYFSYDVKMKEKGDIPEGYSVSREKKERFSLILESASTNQTSMYLCASSSYLSEAFFGQGTRLTVV.

This clone has just one count. The chain employs TRBV7-2 and TRBJ2-5, with TRBD1 as a possible D gene (5 bases). The V end lost 3 bases, the J end lost 3 bases, and 11 bases lay between the germline ends. CDR3 size: 14 residues. Germline CDR1 and CDR2: SGHTA and FQGNSA. The CDR3 DNA reads as TGTGCCAGCAGCTTCCGCAGGGTAGAAGAGACCCAGTACTTC. Protein: CASSFRRVEETQYF. The variable domain in full, completed from reference TRBV7-2 and TRBJ2-5, reads GAGVSQSPSNKVTEKGKDVELRCDPISGHTALYWYRQSLGQGLEFLIYFQGNSAPDKSGLPSDRFSAERTGGSVSTLTIQRTQQEDSAVYLCASSFRRVEETQYFGPGTRLLVL.

This clone was recorded only once. The chain links TRBV11-2 to TRBJ1-2; 8 nucleotides align to TRBD1. The trim removed 3 bases at V and 8 bases at J, leaving 5 bases unmatched. Germline V gene sequence: CDR1 SGHAT, CDR2 FQNNGV. The CDR3 has 13 amino acids. CDR3 residues: CASSFTGGQGYTF. The DNA for the CDR3 is TGTGCCAGCAGCTTCACAGGGGGACAAGGCTACACCTTC.

The chain uses TRBV18 and TRBJ2-7, with 7 bases fitting TRBD1. The CDR3 contains 14 residues. Germline V CDR1 and CDR2: KGHSH, LQKENI. Losses at the gene ends were 5 bases for V and 2 bases for J; bases not matched to a gene: 6. The CDR3 here is CASSIDQGAYEQYF. DNA for the CDR3: TGTGCCAGCTCAATCGATCAGGGGGCCTACGAGCAGTACTTC. Drawing the rest from reference TRBV18 and TRBJ2-7, the complete variable domain is NAGVMQNPRHLVRRRGQEARLRCSPMKGHSHVYWYRQLPEEGLKFMVYLQKENIIDESGMPKERFSAEFPKEGPSILRIQQVVRGDSAAYFCASSIDQGAYEQYFGPGTRLTVT.

V usage is TRBV3-1 (or the pseudogene TRBV3-2) and J usage is TRBJ1-1; TRBD1 matches 9 bases. The CDR3 loop spans 16 amino acids. Trimming cost V 4 bases and J 6 bases; bases outside gene matches: 12. Germline CDR1 and CDR2: LGHDT and YNNKEL (reference sequence). The CDR3 sequence is CASSLGGDRVGPEAFF. The DNA for the CDR3 is TGTGCCAGCAGCCTTGGCGGGGACAGGGTGGGCCCTGAAGCTTTCTTT.

The chain uses TRBV18 and TRBJ2-3, with D possibly being TRBD1 (5 bases). Germline V gene sequence: CDR1 KGHSH, CDR2 LQKENI. V lost 5 bases and J lost 0, with 12 bases in between. The length of the CDR3 is 15 residues. CDR3 sequence (DNA): TGTGCCAGCTCATCGACAGTGGCGAGCACAGATACGCAGTATTTT. Encoded protein: CASSSTVASTDTQYF.

The chain joins TRBV6-5 to TRBJ2-7; 7 bases align to TRBD2. Germline CDR1 MNHEY, CDR2 SVGAGI. CDR3 size: 16 residues. The trim removed 0 bases at V and 1 base at J, leaving 6 bases unmatched. CDR3 protein: CASSYSFGGRSYEQYF. Written as DNA, the CDR3 is TGTGCCAGCAGTTACTCATTCGGGGGGAGGTCCTACGAGCAGTACTTC.

The chain links TRBV28 to TRBJ1-3; unclear D gene. V was clipped by 4 bases and J by 4 bases, with 5 bases between them. The CDR3 is made up of 12 amino acids. Germline lookup yields CDR1 MDHEN and CDR2 SYDVKM. The CDR3 loop is CASSSLGNTIYF. CDR3 coding DNA: TGTGCCAGCAGTTCTCTCGGAAACACCATATATTTT.

This sequence joins TRBV10-3 and TRBJ2-7, with D possibly matching TRBD2 (6 bases). CDR1 is ENHRY and CDR2 is SYGVKD in the germline V gene. The CDR3 consists of 13 residues. V dropped 11 bases and J dropped 4 bases, with 18 bases sitting between them. In DNA form, the CDR3 reads TGTGCCGCCCTGGGAGGCAGGGCGTACGAGCAGTACGTC. Amino acid sequence: CAALGGRAYEQYV.

The V gene is TRBV7-8, the J gene TRBJ2-1, with D unclear. The CDR3 runs 13 residues. Germline V gives CDR1 SGHVS, CDR2 FQNEAQ. The V end lost 4 bases, the J end lost 9 bases, and 13 bases lay between the germline ends. The CDR3 DNA follows: TGTGCCAGCAGCTATACAGATTTCGGTGAGCAGTTCTTC. Translated: CASSYTDFGEQFF.

V and J are TRBV28 and TRBJ1-3, with a possible D match to TRBD1 (6 bases). Trimming left V 4 bases short and J 3 bases short, with 13 bases between. Germline V gene data show CDR1 as MDHEN and CDR2 as SYDVKM. The CDR3 consists of 15 residues. This CDR3 reads CASSSHRVGGNTIYF. In DNA, the CDR3 is TGTGCCAGCAGTTCCCACAGGGTTGGTGGAAACACCATATATTTT.

This sequence joins TRBV7-2 and TRBJ1-3; TRBD1 matches 7 bases. J was trimmed by 2 bases and V by 4 bases; bases with no gene match: 2. Germline loops: CDR1 SGHTA, CDR2 FQGNSA. The CDR3 contains 14 residues. This CDR3 is CASSSGGAGNTIYF. Written as DNA, the CDR3 is TGTGCCAGCAGCTCAGGGGGTGCTGGAAACACCATATATTTT.

This sequence joins TRBV3-1 (or the pseudogene TRBV3-2) and TRBJ2-1; no firm D call. Germline assignment: CDR1 LGHDT and CDR2 YNNKEL (reference sequence). Between the trimmed V and J ends, which lost 3 bases and 0 bases, there was a span of 12 bases. The CDR3 has 16 residues. CDR3 amino acids: CASSHPAASSYNEQFF. The CDR3 DNA sequence: TGTGCCAGCAGCCATCCTGCCGCTAGCTCCTACAATGAGCAGTTCTTC.